A single TCR beta chain is shown here with its context. Clones were read by immunoSEQ multiplex PCR, and TCRdb kept only the in-frame ones, dropping some. The sample carries about 150,000 clones, around 82% recorded once. This sample is drawn from a study of blood T cell repertoires in COVID-19. Everyone who took part was roughly 18 to 89 years old, and they came from about 25 US areas. Two consecutive negative NP/OP PCR tests, clearance, or resolved symptoms defined Cohort 3 recovery. Unmatched junction bases numbered 4, after V lost 5 bases and J lost 3 bases. The CDR3 is made up of 14 amino acids. Germline V gene sequence: CDR1 SEHNR, CDR2 FQNEAQ (reference sequence).

This TCR came from a woman in her forties or fifties who had recovered from COVID-19. The rearrangement joins TRBV7-9 to TRBJ1-1; 9 positions match TRBD1. Sequenced input: PBMCs or T cells enriched from blood (not recorded which). CDR3 region: CASSRTGVHTEAFF. DNA of the CDR3: TGTGCCAGCAGCAGGACAGGGGTTCACACTGAAGCTTTCTTT.